Below, 2 T cell receptor beta chains from the same sample are listed, as sequenced in a study of CD8 T cells in Susac syndrome. When the RNA was reverse transcribed, random hexamers were used with an input of about 0.5 to 1 ug. TCRdb processed the immunoSEQ multiplex PCR reads anew with MiXCR; each CDR3 protein has one entry. Of some 150,000 distinct CDR3 sequences in the sample, about 95% are singletons; the top ten hold 0.15% to 0.2%. Sequenced sample: CD4+ T cells from PBMCs. The receptor source for this set is a human donor with Susac syndrome.

V gene TRBV11-2 combines with J gene TRBJ2-7, with 7 bases fitting TRBD2. J lost 3 bases, V lost 5 bases, and 10 bases had no gene match. The germline gives CDR1 SGHAT, CDR2 FQNNGV. The CDR3 has 15 amino acids. Written as DNA, the CDR3 is TGTGCCAGCAGCGACCCAAGGGGAGGGATCTACGAGCAGTACTTC. Protein sequence: CASSDPRGGIYEQYF.

This sequence joins TRBV6-2 or TRBV6-3 and TRBJ2-7; D may be TRBD1 or TRBD2 (5 bases each). The germline V gene encodes CDR1 MNHEY and CDR2 SVGEGT. This CDR3 comprises 14 residues. Deletions cut 6 bases from V and 3 bases from J, with 15 bases between. In nucleotides, the CDR3 is TGTGCCAGCAGCTTCTCCGGGACGAACTACGAGCAGTACTTC. Translation: CASSFSGTNYEQYF.